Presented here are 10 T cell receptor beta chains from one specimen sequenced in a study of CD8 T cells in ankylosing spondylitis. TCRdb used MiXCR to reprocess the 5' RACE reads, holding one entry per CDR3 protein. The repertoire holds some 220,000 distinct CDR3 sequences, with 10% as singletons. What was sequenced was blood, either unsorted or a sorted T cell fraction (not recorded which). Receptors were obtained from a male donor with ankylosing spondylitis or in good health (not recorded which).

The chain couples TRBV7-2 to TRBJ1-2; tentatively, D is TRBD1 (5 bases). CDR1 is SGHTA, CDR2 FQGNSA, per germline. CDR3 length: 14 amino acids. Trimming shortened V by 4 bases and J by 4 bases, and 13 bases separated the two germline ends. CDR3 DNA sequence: TGTGCCAGCAGCTCCTCCGGGGACGGCTATGGCTACACCTTC. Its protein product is CASSSSGDGYGYTF.

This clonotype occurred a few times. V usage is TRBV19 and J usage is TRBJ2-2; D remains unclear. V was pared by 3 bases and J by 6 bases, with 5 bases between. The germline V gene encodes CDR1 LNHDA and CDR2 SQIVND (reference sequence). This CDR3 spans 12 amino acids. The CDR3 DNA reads TGTGCCAGTAGTATTAGGTCCGGGGAGCTGTTTTTT. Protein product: CASSIRSGELFF.

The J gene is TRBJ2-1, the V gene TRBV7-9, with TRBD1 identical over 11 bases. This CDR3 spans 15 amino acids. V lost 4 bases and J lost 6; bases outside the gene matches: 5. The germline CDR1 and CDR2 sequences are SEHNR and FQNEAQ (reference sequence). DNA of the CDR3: TGTGCCAGCAGCTCTGGACAGGGGGCTTTCAATGAGCAGTTCTTC. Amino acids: CASSSGQGAFNEQFF.

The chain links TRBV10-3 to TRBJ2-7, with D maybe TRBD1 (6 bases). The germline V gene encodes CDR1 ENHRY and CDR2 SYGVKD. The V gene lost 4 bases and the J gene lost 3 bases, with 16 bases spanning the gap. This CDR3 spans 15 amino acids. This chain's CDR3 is CAISVSGDLVYEQYF. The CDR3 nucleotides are TGTGCCATCAGTGTTTCAGGGGACCTGGTCTACGAGCAGTACTTC.

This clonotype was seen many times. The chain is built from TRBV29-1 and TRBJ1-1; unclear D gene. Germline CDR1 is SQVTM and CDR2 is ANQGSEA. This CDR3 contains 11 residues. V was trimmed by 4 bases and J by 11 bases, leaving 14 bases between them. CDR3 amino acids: CSVAEAWVAFF. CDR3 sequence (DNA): TGCAGCGTTGCGGAGGCGTGGGTGGCTTTCTTT.

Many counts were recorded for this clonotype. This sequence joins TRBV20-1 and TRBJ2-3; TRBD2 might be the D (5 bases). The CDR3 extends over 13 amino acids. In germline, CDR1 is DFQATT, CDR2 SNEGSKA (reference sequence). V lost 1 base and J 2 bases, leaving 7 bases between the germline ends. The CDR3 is CSARGGSTDTQYF. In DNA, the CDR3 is TGCAGTGCTAGAGGCGGGTCCACAGATACGCAGTATTTT.

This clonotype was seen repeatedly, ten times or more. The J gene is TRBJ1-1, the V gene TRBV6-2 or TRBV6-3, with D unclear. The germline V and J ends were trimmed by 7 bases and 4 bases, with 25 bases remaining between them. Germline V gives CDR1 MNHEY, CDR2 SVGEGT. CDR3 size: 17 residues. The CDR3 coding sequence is TGTGCCAGCACCTCTCTTGGGCCCAGGCGGAGGAGCACTGAAGCTTTCTTT. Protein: CASTSLGPRRRSTEAFF.

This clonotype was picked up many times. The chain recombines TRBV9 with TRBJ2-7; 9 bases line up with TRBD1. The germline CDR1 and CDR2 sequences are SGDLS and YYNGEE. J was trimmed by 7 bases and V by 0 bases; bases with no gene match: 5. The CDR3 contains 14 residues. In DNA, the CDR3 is TGTGCCAGCAGCGTAGGAACAGGGGGCCGGGAGCAGTACTTC. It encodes CASSVGTGGREQYF.

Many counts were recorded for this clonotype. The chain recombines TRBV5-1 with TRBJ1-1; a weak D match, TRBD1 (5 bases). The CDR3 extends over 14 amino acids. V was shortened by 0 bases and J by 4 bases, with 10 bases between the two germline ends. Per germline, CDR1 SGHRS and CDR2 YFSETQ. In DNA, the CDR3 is TGCGCCAGCAGCTTGGCCGAAAGGGGCACTGAAGCTTTCTTT. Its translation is CASSLAERGTEAFF.

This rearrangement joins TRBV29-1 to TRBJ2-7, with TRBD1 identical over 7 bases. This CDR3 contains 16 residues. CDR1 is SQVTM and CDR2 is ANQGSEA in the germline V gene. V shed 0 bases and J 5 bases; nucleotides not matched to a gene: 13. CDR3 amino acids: CSVEDVDRQGINEQYF. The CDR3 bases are TGCAGCGTTGAAGATGTGGATAGACAGGGAATCAACGAGCAGTACTTC.